These 7 T cell receptor beta chains came from one sample sequenced in a study of monozygotic twins with inflammatory bowel disease. TCRdb reprocessed the 5' RACE reads and keeps a single row for each CDR3 protein, giving no DNA. The sample totals 150,000 to 200,000 distinct CDR3 sequences. Sequenced material: blood. These receptors all stem from a human donor with ulcerative colitis or Crohn's disease, or a healthy co-twin of an affected twin (not recorded which).

CDR3 loop: CASSIGQGARIYEQYF. The chain combines TRBV19 with TRBJ2-7; absent DNA, TCRdb's TRBD1 call cannot be checked. The length of the CDR3 is 16 residues. Looked up from germline, CDR1 is LNHDA and CDR2 is SQIVND (reference sequence).

The V gene is TRBV7-9, the J gene TRBJ2-1; TCRdb's assignment of TRBD1 cannot be checked, as there is no DNA. This CDR3 has 15 amino acids. From germline, CDR1 is SEHNR and CDR2 FQNEAQ (reference sequence). CDR3: CALWDSVLTYNEQFF.

The gene calls are TRBV28 and TRBJ2-1; the D call from TCRdb, TRBD2, cannot be confirmed without DNA. The CDR3 is 16 amino acids. Germline lookup yields CDR1 MDHEN and CDR2 SYDVKM. CDR3 region: CASRGLGAGGNNEQFF.

V gene TRBV20-1 combines with J gene TRBJ2-7. The germline V gene encodes CDR1 DFQATT and CDR2 SNEGSKA (reference sequence). The CDR3 loop spans 12 amino acids. The CDR3: CSATKLKFEQYF.

This chain uses TRBV20-1 with TRBJ2-1. The CDR3 sequence is 15 residues long. The germline gives CDR1 DFQATT, CDR2 SNEGSKA (reference sequence). The chain's CDR3 is CSARASWSSYNEQFF.

The chain couples TRBV18 to TRBJ2-1. CDR1 is KGHSH, CDR2 LQKENI, per germline. This CDR3 spans 14 amino acids. CDR3 amino acids: CASSPPWEFSEQFF.

The V gene is TRBV5-1, the J gene TRBJ1-3. The CDR3 sequence is 16 residues long. Germline V CDR1 and CDR2: SGHRS, YFSETQ. The CDR3 region is CASTISGTGSGNTIYF.